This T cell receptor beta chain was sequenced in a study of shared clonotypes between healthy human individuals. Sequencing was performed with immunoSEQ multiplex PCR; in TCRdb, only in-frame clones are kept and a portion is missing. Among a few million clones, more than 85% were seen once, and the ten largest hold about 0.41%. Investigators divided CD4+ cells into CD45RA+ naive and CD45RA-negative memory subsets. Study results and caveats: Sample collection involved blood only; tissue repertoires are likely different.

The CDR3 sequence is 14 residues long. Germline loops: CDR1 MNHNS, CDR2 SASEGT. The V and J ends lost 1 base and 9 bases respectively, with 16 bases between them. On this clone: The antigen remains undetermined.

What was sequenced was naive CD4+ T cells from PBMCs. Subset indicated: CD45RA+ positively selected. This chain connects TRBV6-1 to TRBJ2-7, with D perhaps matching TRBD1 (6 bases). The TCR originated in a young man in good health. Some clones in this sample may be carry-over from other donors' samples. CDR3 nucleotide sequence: TGTGCCAGCAGTGAAGGAATCAACAGGGTTGGGCAGTACTTC. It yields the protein CASSEGINRVGQYF.